This entry lists 32 T cell receptor beta chains sequenced from one sample in a study of monozygotic twins with inflammatory bowel disease. From its re-call of the 5' RACE reads, TCRdb lists each CDR3 protein once, without DNA. The sample table sets out some 440,000 distinct CDR3 sequences. Sequencing was done on a sample of blood. The receptor set was obtained from a human donor with ulcerative colitis or Crohn's disease, or a healthy co-twin of an affected twin (not recorded which).

J is TRBJ2-3 and V is TRBV5-1. Germline CDR1 reads SGHRS; CDR2 reads YFSETQ. There are 14 residues in the CDR3. The CDR3 loop reads CASSLAAGTDTQYF. The whole variable domain, remainder taken from reference TRBV5-1 and TRBJ2-3, is KAGVTQTPRYLIKTRGQQVTLSCSPISGHRSVSWYQQTPGQGLQFLFEYFSETQRNKGNFPGRFSGRQFSNSRSEMNVSTLELGDSALYLCASSLAAGTDTQYFGPGTRLTVL.

This chain uses TRBV20-1 with TRBJ1-5; with no DNA, the TCRdb D assignment of TRBD1 cannot be verified. The CDR3 spans 12 residues. CDR1 and CDR2 from the germline V gene are DFQATT and SNEGSKA (reference sequence). The CDR3 is CSARVRGFPQHF.

The gene calls are TRBV5-1 and TRBJ2-1; TCRdb proposes TRBD1, but this gene call is untestable without DNA. Germline V lookup: CDR1 SGHRS, CDR2 YFSETQ. CDR3 length: 15 residues. CDR3 amino acids: CASSFRQGEFDEQFF.

The chain carries TRBV20-1 and TRBJ2-3; TCRdb indicates TRBD1, and absent DNA this call remains unverified. The germline V gene has CDR1 DFQATT and CDR2 SNEGSKA (reference sequence). CDR3 length: 12 residues. This chain's CDR3 is CSARGSTDTQYF.

This chain joins TRBV2 and TRBJ2-1; TCRdb's D gene call, TRBD1, goes unchecked for lack of DNA. Germline V lookup: CDR1 SNHLY, CDR2 FYNNEI. The CDR3 has 15 amino acids. The CDR3 region is CASSERGNRGNEQFF. The full variable domain, its missing parts supplied by reference TRBV2 and TRBJ2-1, is EPEVTQTPSHQVTQMGQEVILRCVPISNHLYFYWYRQILGQKVEFLVSFYNNEISEKSEIFDDQFSVERPDGSNFTLKIRSTKLEDSAMYFCASSERGNRGNEQFFGPGTRLTVL.

The CDR3 sequence is CASSQDRMQPQHF. The rearrangement joins TRBV3-1 to TRBJ1-5. CDR1 is LGHDT and CDR2 is YNNKEL in the germline V gene (reference sequence). This CDR3 comprises 13 residues. Supplemented by reference TRBV3-1 and TRBJ1-5, the full variable domain reads DTAVSQTPKYLVTQMGNDKSIKCEQNLGHDTMYWYKQDSKKFLKIMFSYNNKELIINETVPNRFSPKSPDKAHLNLHINSLELGDSAVYFCASSQDRMQPQHFGDGTRLSIL.

The chain links TRBV10-2 to TRBJ2-5; TCRdb gives TRBD1 as the D gene, but with no DNA this cannot be confirmed. Germline CDR1 is WSHSY and CDR2 is SAAADI. This CDR3 comprises 13 residues. CDR3 loop: CASRRGGEETQYF.

This sequence joins TRBV7-2 and TRBJ1-2. CDR1 SGHTA and CDR2 FQGNSA come from the germline V gene. The CDR3 runs 14 residues. The CDR3 loop reads CASSFGGQNYGYTF.

The CDR3 region is CASSTAGRNTEAFF. The J gene is TRBJ1-1, the V gene TRBV28; TCRdb gives TRBD1 as the D gene, but with no DNA this cannot be confirmed. Germline assignment: CDR1 MDHEN and CDR2 SYDVKM. The CDR3 has 14 residues.

The chain links TRBV12-3 or TRBV12-4 to TRBJ1-1; the TCRdb D gene call, TRBD1, has no DNA to confirm it. The length of the CDR3 is 14 residues. This CDR3 reads CASSSPEDRTEAFF.

The J gene is TRBJ2-2, the V gene TRBV5-1; TCRdb lists TRBD1, though no DNA is available to test this call. This CDR3 comprises 15 residues. Germline V gene sequence: CDR1 SGHRS, CDR2 YFSETQ. The CDR3 sequence is CASSLTGTFTGELFF.

J is TRBJ2-1 and V is TRBV19; TCRdb's D gene call, TRBD2, goes unchecked for lack of DNA. This CDR3 spans 14 amino acids. Germline loops: CDR1 LNHDA, CDR2 SQIVND (reference sequence). The CDR3: CASSIGLAGAEQFF.

This sequence joins TRBV4-2 and TRBJ2-7; TCRdb's D call, TRBD2, is unchecked because there is no DNA. The CDR3 sequence is 15 residues long. CDR1 and CDR2 from the germline V gene are LGHNA and YNFKEQ. The CDR3 spells CASSQQPASSYEQYF.

J is TRBJ2-2 and V is TRBV3-1; TCRdb's assignment of TRBD2 cannot be checked, as there is no DNA. The CDR3 extends over 16 amino acids. Germline CDR1 is LGHDT and CDR2 is YNNKEL (reference sequence). The chain's CDR3 is CASSQGVLPDTGELFF.

V is TRBV7-2 and J is TRBJ2-1; TCRdb names TRBD2, which stays unverified in the absence of DNA. The CDR3 has 15 residues. Germline loops: CDR1 SGHTA, CDR2 FQGNSA. CDR3 protein: CASSFLSGGRNEQFF.

J is TRBJ2-2 and V is TRBV7-9. Germline assignment: CDR1 SEHNR and CDR2 FQNEAQ (reference sequence). The CDR3 is 13 residues long. CDR3: CASDLFHTGELFF.

The CDR3 sequence: CASSLLASGGPYEQYF. The chain is built from TRBV7-2 and TRBJ2-7; TCRdb's D call, TRBD2, is unchecked because there is no DNA. Germline CDR1 and CDR2: SGHTA and FQGNSA. This CDR3 has 16 residues. The full variable domain, with the rest looked up from reference TRBV7-2 and TRBJ2-7, is GAGVSQSPSNKVTEKGKDVELRCDPISGHTALYWYRQSLGQGLEFLIYFQGNSAPDKSGLPSDRFSAERTGGSVSTLTIQRTQQEDSAVYLCASSLLASGGPYEQYFGPGTRLTVT.

The chain couples TRBV5-1 to TRBJ2-2. Germline loops: CDR1 SGHRS, CDR2 YFSETQ. The CDR3 has 17 amino acids. CDR3: CASSLFDRQTNTGELFF. The full variable domain, completed using reference TRBV5-1 and TRBJ2-2, is KAGVTQTPRYLIKTRGQQVTLSCSPISGHRSVSWYQQTPGQGLQFLFEYFSETQRNKGNFPGRFSGRQFSNSRSEMNVSTLELGDSALYLCASSLFDRQTNTGELFFGEGSRLTVL.

The chain couples TRBV4-2 to TRBJ2-3; the TCRdb D gene call, TRBD2, has no DNA to confirm it. The germline CDR1 and CDR2 sequences are LGHNA and YNFKEQ. CDR3 length: 17 amino acids. CDR3 in amino acids: CASSHPLLAPSTDTQYF.

The chain has TRBV7-9 and TRBJ2-3; TCRdb selects TRBD2, and the lack of DNA leaves this call unchecked. This CDR3 region has 15 residues. CDR1 is SEHNR and CDR2 is FQNEAQ in the germline V gene (reference sequence). CDR3: CASSLGASGGDTQYF. The whole variable domain, remainder taken from reference TRBV7-9 and TRBJ2-3, is DTGVSQNPRHKITKRGQNVTFRCDPISEHNRLYWYRQTLGQGPEFLTYFQNEAQLEKSRLLSDRFSAERPKGSFSTLEIQRTEQGDSAMYLCASSLGASGGDTQYFGPGTRLTVL.

The chain uses TRBV5-1 and TRBJ2-7; TCRdb designates TRBD1, a call that cannot be tested without DNA. CDR1 is SGHRS and CDR2 is YFSETQ in the germline V gene. The CDR3 is made up of 15 amino acids. Here the CDR3 reads CASSLKMTGLDEQYF.

V and J are TRBV3-1 and TRBJ2-1; as DNA is missing, the TRBD2 call by TCRdb cannot be tested. The CDR3 consists of 15 residues. CDR1 and CDR2 from the germline V gene are LGHDT and YNNKEL (reference sequence). Here the CDR3 reads CASSQGAGGPWEQFF.

The J gene is TRBJ1-1, the V gene TRBV12-3 or TRBV12-4; the D call of TRBD1 rests on TCRdb alone, since no DNA is present to check it. The CDR3 sequence is 16 residues long. The CDR3 loop is CASSAGQGALNTEAFF.

The genes are TRBV12-3 or TRBV12-4 and TRBJ1-1. The CDR3 extends over 15 amino acids. The CDR3 loop reads CASSHRLNVREEAFF.

The chain is built from TRBV19 and TRBJ2-7. CDR3 length equals 13 residues. The V gene's germline CDR1 is LNHDA and CDR2 SQIVND (reference sequence). This chain's CDR3 is CASSISGYYEQYF.

The V call is TRBV19, the J call TRBJ2-1; the D call from TCRdb, TRBD1, cannot be confirmed without DNA. The CDR3 contains 14 residues. Germline CDR1 is LNHDA and CDR2 is SQIVND (reference sequence). This CDR3 is CATNVGQGIGEQFF.

The chain is built from TRBV20-1 and TRBJ1-5. This CDR3 has 14 residues. CDR1 and CDR2 (germline): DFQATT, SNEGSKA (reference sequence). The CDR3 loop reads CSAREDTSNQPQHF.

J is TRBJ1-2 and V is TRBV20-1; TCRdb indicates TRBD1, and absent DNA this call remains unverified. This CDR3 contains 14 residues. CDR1 and CDR2 from the germline V gene are DFQATT and SNEGSKA (reference sequence). CDR3 amino acids: CSARPGQGVEGYTF.

The V gene is TRBV12-3 or TRBV12-4, the J gene TRBJ2-1; TCRdb outputs TRBD2, but without DNA this stays unchecked. The CDR3 is 14 amino acids. The CDR3 loop is CASIRRGEWNEQFF.

The V and J genes are TRBV6-4 and TRBJ2-3; TCRdb selects TRBD1, and the lack of DNA leaves this call unchecked. From germline, CDR1 is MRHNA and CDR2 SNTAGT. The CDR3 sequence is 13 residues long. The CDR3 is CASSVGPGDTQYF.

The chain uses TRBV10-3 and TRBJ2-3; TCRdb selects TRBD2, and the lack of DNA leaves this call unchecked. The CDR3 spans 17 residues. CDR1 is ENHRY and CDR2 is SYGVKD in the germline V gene. CDR3: CAISETVAGGRGDTQYF.

This rearrangement joins TRBV27 to TRBJ2-3; as DNA is missing, the TRBD1 call by TCRdb cannot be tested. Looked up from germline, CDR1 is MNHEY and CDR2 is SMNVEV (reference sequence). The CDR3 is 14 amino acids. The CDR3 loop is CASSLGQITDTQYF.